This T cell receptor beta chain was captured in a study of blood T cell repertoires in COVID-19. Study at large: T cells, B-cell-depleted T cells, or PBMCs supplied cDNA or gDNA.

Source study methods: It was from reference gene primer amplification that nucleated cell counts were estimated. Repertoires were generated with immunoSEQ multiplex PCR, while TCRdb's copy carries only in-frame clones and drops some. The V and J calls and clone size were taken over from that table, and D and trimming were inferred from the DNA. This sample has 100,000 or so clones, with about 89% found just once. Sequencing was performed on peripheral blood. The receptor comes from a woman aged 25-40 years with acute or convalescent COVID-19.

Here the CDR3 DNA reads TGTGCCAGCAGCCGCATGGGGCAGGGGCAGTACTTC. This encodes CASSRMGQGQYF. The chain joins TRBV11-1 to TRBJ2-7, with D perhaps matching TRBD1 (5 bases). V lost 5 bases and J lost 9, with 14 bases in between. From germline, CDR1 is SGHAT and CDR2 FQDESV (reference sequence). CDR3 size: 12 residues. Filled out from reference TRBV11-1 and TRBJ2-7, the complete variable domain reads EAEVAQSPRYKITEKSQAVAFWCDPISGHATLYWYRQILGQGPELLVQFQDESVVDDSQLPKDRFSAERLKGVDSTLKIQPAELGDSAMYLCASSRMGQGQYFGPGTRLTVT.